A single sample is the source of the 29 T cell receptor beta chains below, sequenced in a study of cytomegalovirus exposure and HLA in healthy donors (TCRdb year 2017). Libraries were constructed by the immunoSEQ multiplex PCR assay. The multiplex PCR relied on a mix of 60 forward primers for TCR Vbeta segments and 13 reverse primers for TCR Jbeta segments. As stored in TCRdb, this immuneACCESS dataset retains in-frame rearrangements with V and J assigned. A fraction of the clones does not appear; measured against another copy, unresolved V genes explain less than half of the discrepancy, and the remainder lacks a known reason. This sample holds 200,000 to 250,000 clones; approximately 80% were observed only once. Of the sample, 0.58% is held by the ten largest clones. What was sequenced was PBMCs. Receptor source: a middle-aged woman in good health and CMV-seronegative.

A word on this clone: This CDR3 is also generated by other DNA sequences in the sample. The chain employs TRBV7-9 and TRBJ2-2; D not certain. CDR1 SEHNR and CDR2 FQNEAQ come from the germline V gene (reference sequence). Trimming took 5 bases from V and 4 from J, leaving 5 bases between them. CDR3 length: 12 amino acids. The CDR3: CASSPGTGELFF. The CDR3 nucleotides are TGTGCCAGCAGCCCCGGCACCGGGGAGCTGTTTTTT.

The chain is built from TRBV14 and TRBJ2-3; the match to TRBD1 covers 7 bases. The CDR3 consists of 17 residues. V was clipped by 4 bases and J by 2 bases; unmatched bases: 12. From germline, CDR1 is SGHDN and CDR2 FVKESK. The CDR3 DNA reads TGTGCCAGCAGCCCCCGTAAGAGAGGGGGCCTCACAGATACGCAGTATTTT. As protein: CASSPRKRGGLTDTQYF.

This chain connects TRBV30 to TRBJ1-1; D is unclear. The V gene's germline CDR1 is GTSNPN and CDR2 SVGIG (reference sequence). The CDR3 has 10 residues. The V gene lost 4 bases and the J gene lost 8 bases, with 8 bases spanning the gap. DNA of the CDR3: TGTGCCTGGATAGCCATCGAAGCTTTCTTT. Its protein product is CAWIAIEAFF.

This chain links TRBV9 with TRBJ2-1; 9 bases are shared with TRBD1. Trimming took 7 bases from V and 9 from J; bases not matched to a gene: 5. This CDR3 has 12 amino acids. Germline loops: CDR1 SGDLS, CDR2 YYNGEE. The DNA for the CDR3 is TGTGCCAGCGGGGGACAGGGTGGTGAGCAGTTCTTC. This encodes CASGGQGGEQFF.

The chain carries TRBV29-1 and TRBJ2-7, with TRBD1 as a possible D gene (6 bases). CDR1 is SQVTM, CDR2 ANQGSEA, per germline. V was clipped by 6 bases and J by 3 bases, with 12 bases between them. The CDR3 has 12 residues. CDR3 sequence (DNA): TGCAGCGTCGTCTTACAGGGCTACGAGCAGTACTTC. It translates to CSVVLQGYEQYF.

The chain recombines TRBV5-6 with TRBJ2-2; 9 bases line up with TRBD1. Germline V gene sequence: CDR1 SGHDT, CDR2 YYEEEE. V gave up 5 bases and J gave up 0 bases; unmatched junction bases: 8. The CDR3 extends over 17 amino acids. The chain's CDR3 is CASRGGTGQANTGELFF. The CDR3 DNA sequence: TGTGCCAGCAGGGGGGGGACAGGGCAAGCGAACACCGGGGAGCTGTTTTTT.

The rearrangement uses TRBV4-3 and TRBJ1-2, with TRBD1 matching 7 bases. J gave up 4 bases and V 0 bases, and 5 bases lay outside the gene matches. Germline CDR1 and CDR2: LGHNA and YSLEER. The CDR3 consists of 15 residues. For the CDR3, the DNA is TGCGCCAGCAGCCAAGATCCGGGGACAGTCTATGGCTACACCTTC. Translated, it gives CASSQDPGTVYGYTF.

The chain has TRBV7-6 and TRBJ1-6; 8 positions match TRBD1. The CDR3 has 19 residues. V was clipped by 4 bases and J by 0 bases; unmatched bases: 11. The germline CDR1 and CDR2 sequences are SGHVS and FNYEAQ. The CDR3 DNA follows: TGTGCCAGCAGCTCGACAGGGGCAGGAATGGGCTCCTATAATTCACCCCTCCACTTT. It translates to CASSSTGAGMGSYNSPLHF.

This chain joins TRBV5-1 and TRBJ2-1; D is possibly TRBD1 (6 bases). CDR1 and CDR2 from the germline V gene are SGHRS and YFSETQ. This CDR3 is 14 amino acids long. The V end lost 0 bases, the J end lost 5 bases, and 9 bases lay between the germline ends. Here the CDR3 reads CASSLGDTNNEQFF. Written as DNA, the CDR3 is TGCGCCAGCAGCTTGGGGGACACAAACAATGAGCAGTTCTTC. Full variable domain (remainder filled in from reference TRBV5-1 and TRBJ2-1): KAGVTQTPRYLIKTRGQQVTLSCSPISGHRSVSWYQQTPGQGLQFLFEYFSETQRNKGNFPGRFSGRQFSNSRSEMNVSTLELGDSALYLCASSLGDTNNEQFFGPGTRLTVL.

The J gene is TRBJ2-7, the V gene TRBV19; 10 bases agree with TRBD1. This CDR3 is built from 15 residues. The trim removed 4 bases at V and 3 bases at J, leaving 6 bases unmatched. Germline lookup yields CDR1 LNHDA and CDR2 SQIVND (reference sequence). The DNA for the CDR3 is TGTGCCAGTAGTAACCGGGACAGGGGATTCTACGAGCAGTACTTC. As protein: CASSNRDRGFYEQYF.

J is TRBJ1-2 and V is TRBV18; no clear D gene. This CDR3 contains 14 residues. Trimming took off 0 bases at V and 1 base at J, with 6 bases between the two ends. Germline V gene sequence: CDR1 KGHSH, CDR2 LQKENI. The CDR3 sequence: CASSPPGGNYGYTF. CDR3 coding DNA: TGTGCCAGCTCACCACCGGGAGGTAACTATGGCTACACCTTC.

Only one count was recorded for this clone. The chain carries TRBV7-9 and TRBJ2-7; 15 nucleotides line up with TRBD2. Germline CDR1 SEHNR, CDR2 FQNEAQ (reference sequence). The CDR3 runs to 18 residues. J was trimmed by 6 bases and V by 4 bases; bases with no gene match: 13. The CDR3 sequence is CASSSWTSGGAFVSEQYF. As DNA, the CDR3 is TGTGCCAGCAGCTCGTGGACTAGCGGGGGGGCTTTTGTTAGCGAGCAGTACTTC.

The chain employs TRBV6-5 and TRBJ1-4, with a tentative D call TRBD1 (5 bases). The CDR3 has 13 amino acids. The V gene's germline CDR1 is MNHEY and CDR2 SVGAGI. The V end lost 5 bases, the J end lost 4 bases, and 8 bases lay between the germline ends. DNA of the CDR3: TGTGCCAGCAGTAGGGGTTTTAATGAAAAACTGTTTTTT. As protein: CASSRGFNEKLFF.

This clone was recorded once. The chain combines TRBV2 with TRBJ1-2, with D possibly being TRBD1 (6 bases). V was cut by 10 bases and J by 8 bases, with 14 bases left in between. The length of the CDR3 is 11 residues. CDR1 SNHLY and CDR2 FYNNEI come from the germline V gene. The CDR3 loop is CANRGIRGYTF. Here the CDR3 DNA reads TGTGCCAATAGGGGGATAAGGGGCTACACCTTC.

The chain joins TRBV11-2 to TRBJ1-2; TRBD1 might be the D (6 bases). This CDR3 is built from 15 residues. V shed 1 base and J shed 2 bases, with 11 bases lying between them. Germline assignment: CDR1 SGHAT and CDR2 FQNNGV. Here the CDR3 DNA reads TGTGCCAGCAGCTTAGGGGGGACAACCAACTATGGCTACACCTTC. Amino acids: CASSLGGTTNYGYTF.

The rearrangement links TRBV5-1 to TRBJ2-7, with D hard to call. Trimming took off 1 base at V and 5 bases at J, with 10 bases between the two ends. CDR1 and CDR2 from the germline V gene are SGHRS and YFSETQ. This CDR3 contains 13 residues. The CDR3 region is CASSLPQVHEQYF. The CDR3 DNA reads TGCGCCAGCAGCTTGCCCCAGGTCCACGAGCAGTACTTC.

This clone was detected only a few times. The chain has TRBV19 and TRBJ2-3, with a tentative D call TRBD2 (5 bases). Trimming stripped 8 bases from V and 2 bases from J, with 14 bases between. This CDR3 is built from 14 residues. CDR1 is LNHDA, CDR2 SQIVND, per germline (reference sequence). CDR3 bases: TGTGCCAGTCGCCCCGGACTCGTCACAGATACGCAGTATTTT. Translated: CASRPGLVTDTQYF.

The chain combines TRBV19 with TRBJ1-4, with 11 bases lining up with TRBD1. CDR1 is LNHDA, CDR2 SQIVND, per germline (reference sequence). The CDR3 is 15 residues long. The ends lost 8 bases at V and 8 bases at J; junction bases unmatched: 10. The CDR3 loop is CASCFGTGGVEKLFF. The CDR3 DNA sequence: TGTGCCAGTTGCTTCGGGACAGGGGGAGTAGAAAAACTGTTTTTT.

The chain uses TRBV5-1 and TRBJ1-1; unclear D gene. This CDR3 is built from 14 residues. Germline V gene lookup returns CDR1 SGHRS and CDR2 YFSETQ. V lost 4 bases and J 5 bases, leaving 15 bases between the germline ends. The CDR3: CASSVGMGVTEAFF. In DNA, the CDR3 is TGCGCCAGCAGCGTTGGTATGGGAGTGACTGAAGCTTTCTTT.

J is TRBJ2-3 and V is TRBV7-2; a weak D match, TRBD2 (6 bases). The CDR3 is 15 amino acids. Germline CDR1 reads SGHTA; CDR2 reads FQGNSA. With 1 base removed from V and 1 base from J, the gap between germline ends came to 9 bases. The DNA for the CDR3 is TGTGCCAGCAGCTTAGTGACGGGGGGCACAGATACGCAGTATTTT. Protein sequence: CASSLVTGGTDTQYF.

This clone came up once. V and J are TRBV19 and TRBJ1-6; 7 bases agree with TRBD1. The ends lost 5 bases at V and 8 bases at J; junction bases unmatched: 9. The V gene's germline CDR1 is LNHDA and CDR2 SQIVND (reference sequence). This CDR3 is built from 15 residues. The CDR3 nucleotides are TGTGCCAGTAGTTCCCGACAGGGCGGGGATTCACCCCTCCACTTT. Protein: CASSSRQGGDSPLHF.

The V gene is TRBV7-9, the J gene TRBJ1-1, with D tentatively TRBD1 (5 bases). CDR3 length equals 12 residues. The V end lost 7 bases, the J end lost 7 bases, and 13 bases lay between the germline ends. Germline lookup yields CDR1 SEHNR and CDR2 FQNEAQ (reference sequence). CDR3 residues: CASTLQANEAFF. The CDR3 DNA is TGTGCCAGCACATTACAGGCAAATGAAGCTTTCTTT.

The chain recombines TRBV19 with TRBJ2-5; 9 bases match TRBD1. The CDR3 extends over 19 amino acids. Germline loops: CDR1 LNHDA, CDR2 SQIVND (reference sequence). V lost 2 bases to trimming and J lost 5 bases; unmatched junction nucleotides: 18. Written as DNA, the CDR3 is TGTGCCAGTAGTATAATGGGGAACAGGGGGCGTCCCCGGGCGGAGACCCAGTACTTC. It translates to CASSIMGNRGRPRAETQYF. Full variable domain (remainder filled in from reference TRBV19 and TRBJ2-5): DGGITQSPKYLFRKEGQNVTLSCEQNLNHDAMYWYRQDPGQGLRLIYYSQIVNDFQKGDIAEGYSVSREKKESFPLTVTSAQKNPTAFYLCASSIMGNRGRPRAETQYFGPGTRLLVL.

The J gene is TRBJ1-2, the V gene TRBV27, with 9 bases matching TRBD1. The V gene's germline CDR1 is MNHEY and CDR2 SMNVEV (reference sequence). After removal of 6 bases from V and 4 bases from J, the junction contained 18 bases not matched to a gene. The CDR3 spans 18 residues. In nucleotides, the CDR3 is TGTGCCAGCAGCCCCTCCCGGGACAGGGTCTACTCGCCCTATGGCTACACCTTC. As protein: CASSPSRDRVYSPYGYTF.

The V and J genes are TRBV28 and TRBJ1-5; D uncertain. CDR1 is MDHEN and CDR2 is SYDVKM in the germline V gene. V dropped 6 bases and J dropped 7 bases, with 19 bases sitting between them. The CDR3 sequence is 15 residues long. The CDR3 DNA reads as TGTGCCAGCAGCCTCAAACTGGCGGTAGTGCAGCCCCAGCATTTT. It yields the protein CASSLKLAVVQPQHF. Drawing the rest from reference TRBV28 and TRBJ1-5, the complete variable domain is DVKVTQSSRYLVKRTGEKVFLECVQDMDHENMFWYRQDPGLGLRLIYFSYDVKMKEKGDIPEGYSVSREKKERFSLILESASTNQTSMYLCASSLKLAVVQPQHFGDGTRLSIL.

About this clone: The germline gene is not matched at one end of the junction; a read error may be the cause. The gene calls are TRBV7-9 and TRBJ2-7, with D hard to call. The CDR3 has 11 amino acids. Germline lookup yields CDR1 SEHNR and CDR2 FQNEAQ (reference sequence). CDR3 residues: CSSSLSYEQYF. For the CDR3, the DNA is TGTTCCAGCAGCCTTAGCTACGAGCAGTACTTC. The full variable domain, completed using reference TRBV7-9 and TRBJ2-7, is DTGVSQNPRHKITKRGQNVTFRCDPISEHNRLYWYRQTLGQGPEFLTYFQNEAQLEKSRLLSDRFSAERPKGSFSTLEIQRTEQGDSAMYLCSSSLSYEQYFGPGTRLTVT.

A few counts support this clone. J is TRBJ2-5 and V is TRBV6-1; 9 bases line up with TRBD2. CDR1 is MNHNS and CDR2 is SASEGT in the germline V gene. This CDR3 comprises 13 residues. The J segment lost 4 bases and the V segment lost 10 bases, leaving 7 bases of the junction unmatched. The CDR3 spells CATSGTSRETQYF. The CDR3 DNA sequence: TGTGCCACCAGCGGGACTAGCAGAGAGACCCAGTACTTC.

The genes are TRBV7-3 and TRBJ1-5; no firm D call. Between the trimmed V and J ends, which lost 1 base and 4 bases, there was a span of 11 bases. This CDR3 region has 15 residues. CDR1 and CDR2 (germline): SGHTA, FQGTGA. CDR3 DNA: TGTGCCAGCAGCTTAATCCCTGGAGGTAATCAGCCCCAGCATTTT. It yields the protein CASSLIPGGNQPQHF.

Concerning this clone: A read error may produce the germline difference seen at one junction end. The V and J genes are TRBV7-7 and TRBJ2-1; 7 bases agree with TRBD1. The germline V gene encodes CDR1 SSHAT and CDR2 FNYEAQ (reference sequence). There are 15 residues in the CDR3. CDR3 nucleotides: TGTGCTAGCAGCTATGACAGGGCCTCCTACAATGAGCAGTTCTTC. Translated: CASSYDRASYNEQFF.